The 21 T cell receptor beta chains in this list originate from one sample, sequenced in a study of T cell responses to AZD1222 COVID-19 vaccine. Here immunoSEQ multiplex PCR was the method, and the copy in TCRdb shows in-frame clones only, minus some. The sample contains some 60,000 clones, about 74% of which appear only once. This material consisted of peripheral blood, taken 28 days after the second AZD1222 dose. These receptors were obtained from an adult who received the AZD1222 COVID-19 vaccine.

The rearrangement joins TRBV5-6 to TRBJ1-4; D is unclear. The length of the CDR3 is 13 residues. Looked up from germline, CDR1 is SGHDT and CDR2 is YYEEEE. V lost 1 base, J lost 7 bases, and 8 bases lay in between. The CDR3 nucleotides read TGTGCCAGCAGCTTGTTAGGTTCTGAAAAACTGTTTTTT. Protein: CASSLLGSEKLFF.

CDR3 in DNA: TGCAGTGCTGGTGGCGGGGATAAAACCGGGGAGCTGTTTTTT. Translation: CSAGGGDKTGELFF. The chain joins TRBV20-1 to TRBJ2-2, with a weak D call TRBD2 (6 bases). The CDR3 has 14 residues. Trimming cost V 5 bases and J 5 bases, with 15 bases left between them. Germline lookup yields CDR1 DFQATT and CDR2 SNEGSKA (reference sequence).

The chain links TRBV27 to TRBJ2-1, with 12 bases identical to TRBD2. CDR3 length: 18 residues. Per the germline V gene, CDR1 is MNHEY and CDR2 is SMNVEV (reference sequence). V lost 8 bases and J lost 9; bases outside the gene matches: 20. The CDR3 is CASPSTRLAGVICREQFF. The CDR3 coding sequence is TGTGCCAGCCCGAGTACTCGACTAGCGGGGGTCATATGTCGTGAGCAGTTCTTC.

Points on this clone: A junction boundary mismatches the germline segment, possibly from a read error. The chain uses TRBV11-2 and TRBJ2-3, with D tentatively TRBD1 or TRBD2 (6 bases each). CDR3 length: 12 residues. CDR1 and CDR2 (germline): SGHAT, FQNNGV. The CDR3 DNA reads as TGTGCCAGCAGGCTCTCTGGGGGGCTACCCCTTTTT. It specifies CASRLSGGLPLF. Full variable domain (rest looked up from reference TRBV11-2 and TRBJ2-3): EAGVAQSPRYKIIEKRQSVAFWCNPISGHATLYWYQQILGQGPKLLIQFQNNGVVDDSQLPKDRFSAERLKGVDSTLKIQPAKLEDSAVYLCASRLSGGLPLFGPGTRLTVL.

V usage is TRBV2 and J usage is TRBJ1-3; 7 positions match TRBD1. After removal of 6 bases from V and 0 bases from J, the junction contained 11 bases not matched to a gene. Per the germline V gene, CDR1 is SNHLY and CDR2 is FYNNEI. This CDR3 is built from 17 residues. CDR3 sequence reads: CASSREQGTGSGNTIYF. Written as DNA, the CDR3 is TGTGCCAGCAGCAGAGAACAGGGGACGGGCTCTGGAAACACCATATATTTT. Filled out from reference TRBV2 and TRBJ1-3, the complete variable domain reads EPEVTQTPSHQVTQMGQEVILRCVPISNHLYFYWYRQILGQKVEFLVSFYNNEISEKSEIFDDQFSVERPDGSNFTLKIRSTKLEDSAMYFCASSREQGTGSGNTIYFGEGSWLTVV.

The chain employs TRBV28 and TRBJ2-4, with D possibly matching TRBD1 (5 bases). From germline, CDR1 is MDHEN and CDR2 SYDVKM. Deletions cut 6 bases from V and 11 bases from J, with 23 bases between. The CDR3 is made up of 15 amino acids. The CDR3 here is CASSSSDSARFVQYF. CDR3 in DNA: TGTGCCAGCAGCTCCAGCGACAGTGCCCGGTTCGTTCAGTACTTC.

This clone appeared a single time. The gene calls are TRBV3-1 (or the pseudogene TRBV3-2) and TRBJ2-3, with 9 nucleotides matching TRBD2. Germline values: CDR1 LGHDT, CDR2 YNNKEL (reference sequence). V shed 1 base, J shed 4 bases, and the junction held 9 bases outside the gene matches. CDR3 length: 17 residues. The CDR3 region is CASSQGVSSGVADTQYF. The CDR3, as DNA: TGTGCCAGCAGCCAAGGAGTCTCTAGCGGGGTCGCAGATACGCAGTATTTT.

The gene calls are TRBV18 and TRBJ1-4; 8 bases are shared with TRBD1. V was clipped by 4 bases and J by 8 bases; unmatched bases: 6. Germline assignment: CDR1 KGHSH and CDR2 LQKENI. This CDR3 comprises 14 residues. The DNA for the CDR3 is TGTGCCAGCTCACTATGGGACAGGCGGGAAAAACTGTTTTTT. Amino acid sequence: CASSLWDRREKLFF.

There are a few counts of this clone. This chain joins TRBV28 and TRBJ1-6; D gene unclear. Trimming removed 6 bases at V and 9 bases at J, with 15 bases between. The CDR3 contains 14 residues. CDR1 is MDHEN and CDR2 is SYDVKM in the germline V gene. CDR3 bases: TGTGCCAGCAGCTATTCCCTTCTTCCTTCACCCCTCCACTTT. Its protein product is CASSYSLLPSPLHF.

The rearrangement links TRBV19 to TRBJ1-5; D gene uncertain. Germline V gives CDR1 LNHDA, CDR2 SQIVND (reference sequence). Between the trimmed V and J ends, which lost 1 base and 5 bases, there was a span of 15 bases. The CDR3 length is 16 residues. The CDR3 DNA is TGTGCCAGTAGTATAGGAGGACTGAAGGGCGATCAGCCCCAGCATTTT. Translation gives CASSIGGLKGDQPQHF.

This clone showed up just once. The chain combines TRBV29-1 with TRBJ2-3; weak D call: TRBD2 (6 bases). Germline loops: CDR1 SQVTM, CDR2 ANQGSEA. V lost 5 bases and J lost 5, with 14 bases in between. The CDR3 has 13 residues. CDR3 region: CSVPWFGGDTQYF. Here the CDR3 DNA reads TGCAGCGTTCCCTGGTTCGGGGGAGATACGCAGTATTTT.

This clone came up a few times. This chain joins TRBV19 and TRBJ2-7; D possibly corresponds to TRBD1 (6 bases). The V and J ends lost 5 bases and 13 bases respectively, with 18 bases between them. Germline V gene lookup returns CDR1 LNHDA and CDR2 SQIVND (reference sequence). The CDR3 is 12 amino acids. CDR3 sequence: CASSASSGEDYF. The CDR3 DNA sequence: TGTGCCAGTAGTGCCTCCTCAGGGGAAGATTACTTC.

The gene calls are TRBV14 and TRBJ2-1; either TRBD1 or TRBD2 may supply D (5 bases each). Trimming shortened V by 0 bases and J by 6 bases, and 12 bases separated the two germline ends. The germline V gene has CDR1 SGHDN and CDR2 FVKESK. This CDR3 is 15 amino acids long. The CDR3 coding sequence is TGTGCCAGCAGCCAAGATTTTGGGACCTCCAATGAGCAGTTCTTC. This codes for CASSQDFGTSNEQFF.

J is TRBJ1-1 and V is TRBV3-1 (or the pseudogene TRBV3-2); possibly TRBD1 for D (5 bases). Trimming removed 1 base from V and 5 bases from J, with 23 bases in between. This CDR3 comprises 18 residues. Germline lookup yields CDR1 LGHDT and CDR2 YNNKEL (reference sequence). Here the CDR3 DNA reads TGTGCCAGCAGCCAAGTAGGCAGCAATTCCCTGAAGGGGACTGAAGCTTTCTTT. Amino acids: CASSQVGSNSLKGTEAFF.

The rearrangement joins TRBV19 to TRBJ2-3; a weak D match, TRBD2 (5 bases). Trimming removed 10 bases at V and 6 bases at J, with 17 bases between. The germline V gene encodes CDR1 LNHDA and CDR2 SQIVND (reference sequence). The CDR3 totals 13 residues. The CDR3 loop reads CATGGLVEDTQYF. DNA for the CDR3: TGTGCCACAGGCGGGCTAGTTGAGGATACGCAGTATTTT.

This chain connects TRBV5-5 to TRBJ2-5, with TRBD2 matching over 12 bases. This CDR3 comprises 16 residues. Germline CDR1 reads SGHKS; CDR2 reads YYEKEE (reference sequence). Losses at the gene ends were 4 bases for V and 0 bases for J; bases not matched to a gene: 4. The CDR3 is CASSAGTSGYQETQYF. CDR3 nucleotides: TGTGCCAGCAGCGCCGGGACTAGCGGGTACCAAGAGACCCAGTACTTC.

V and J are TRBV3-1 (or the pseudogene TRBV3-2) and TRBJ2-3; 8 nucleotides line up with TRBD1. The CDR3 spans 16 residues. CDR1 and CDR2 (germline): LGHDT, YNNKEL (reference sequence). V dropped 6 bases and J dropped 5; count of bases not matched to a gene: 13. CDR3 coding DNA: TGTGCCAGCAGGCTAGCAGGGGGCAGGTCGAAAGATACGCAGTATTTT. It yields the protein CASRLAGGRSKDTQYF.

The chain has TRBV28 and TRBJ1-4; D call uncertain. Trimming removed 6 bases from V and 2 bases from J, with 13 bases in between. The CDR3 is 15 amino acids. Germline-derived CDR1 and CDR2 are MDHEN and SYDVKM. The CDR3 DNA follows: TGTGCCAGCAGGATTAGAGAAGGGACTAATGAAAAACTGTTTTTT. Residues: CASRIREGTNEKLFF.

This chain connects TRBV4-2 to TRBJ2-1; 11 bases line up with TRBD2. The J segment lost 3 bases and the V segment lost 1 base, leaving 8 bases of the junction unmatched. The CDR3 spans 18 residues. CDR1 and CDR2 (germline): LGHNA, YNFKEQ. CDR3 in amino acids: CASSQVVAGGPLYNEQFF. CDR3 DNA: TGTGCCAGCAGCCAAGTTGTAGCGGGGGGGCCCCTCTACAATGAGCAGTTCTTC.

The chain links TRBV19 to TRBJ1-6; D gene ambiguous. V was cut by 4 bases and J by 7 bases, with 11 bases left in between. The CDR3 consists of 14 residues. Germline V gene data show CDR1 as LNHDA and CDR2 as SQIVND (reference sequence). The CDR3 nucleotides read TGTGCCAGTAGTAGAGGGCGGAACAATTCACCCCTCCACTTT. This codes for CASSRGRNNSPLHF. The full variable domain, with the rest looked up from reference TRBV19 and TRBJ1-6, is DGGITQSPKYLFRKEGQNVTLSCEQNLNHDAMYWYRQDPGQGLRLIYYSQIVNDFQKGDIAEGYSVSREKKESFPLTVTSAQKNPTAFYLCASSRGRNNSPLHFGNGTRLTVT.

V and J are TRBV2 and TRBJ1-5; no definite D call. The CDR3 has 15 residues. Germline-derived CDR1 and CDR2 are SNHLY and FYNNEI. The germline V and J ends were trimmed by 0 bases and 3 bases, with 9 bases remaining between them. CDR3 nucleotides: TGTGCCAGCAGTGAAGCGCTCAGCTACAATCAGCCCCAGCATTTT. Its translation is CASSEALSYNQPQHF.